This T cell receptor (beta chain) was retrieved from a study of OX40 agonist ivuxolimab in advanced cancers. Study-wide background: An agonistic anti-OX40 (CD134) antibody, ivuxolimab, was used to treat the patients.

The table came from immunoSEQ multiplex PCR; TCRdb's copy has only in-frame clones and leaves some out. The repertoire has approximately 44,000 clones, approximately 90% of them found once; the top ten carry about 30%. Germline loops: CDR1 MDHEN, CDR2 SYDVKM. V lost 7 bases to trimming and J lost 8 bases; unmatched junction nucleotides: 7. The CDR3 is 15 residues long. In this sample, this clone turned up once. J is TRBJ2-1 and V is TRBV28, with 14 bases aligning to TRBD2. This clonotype originated in an adult with an advanced solid tumor such as melanoma, head and neck, liver or kidney cancer. The sample was CD4+ or CD8+ T cells sorted from blood, taken in a trial of the OX40 agonist ivuxolimab. CDR3 region: CASMGLAGEGDEQFF. DNA of the CDR3: TGTGCCAGCATGGGACTAGCGGGAGAAGGGGATGAGCAGTTCTTC.